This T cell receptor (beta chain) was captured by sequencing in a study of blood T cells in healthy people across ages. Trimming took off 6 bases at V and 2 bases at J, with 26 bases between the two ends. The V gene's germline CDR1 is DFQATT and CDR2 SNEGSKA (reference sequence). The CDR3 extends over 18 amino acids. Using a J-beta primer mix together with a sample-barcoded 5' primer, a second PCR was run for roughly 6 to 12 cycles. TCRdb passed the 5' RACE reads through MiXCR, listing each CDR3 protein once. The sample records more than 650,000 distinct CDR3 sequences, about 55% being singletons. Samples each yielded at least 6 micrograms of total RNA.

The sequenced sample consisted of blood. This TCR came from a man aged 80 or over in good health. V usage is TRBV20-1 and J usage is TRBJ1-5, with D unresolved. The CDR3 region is CSAYHRLVSPGGNQPQHF. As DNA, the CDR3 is TGCAGTGCCTATCATAGGTTGGTGAGCCCGGGAGGCAATCAGCCCCAGCATTTT.